The 7 T cell receptor beta chains below were found in one sample sequenced in a study of Ad26.COV2.S vaccination and SARS-CoV-2 variants (dated by TCRdb to the early 2020s). Receptor amplification or capture employed the immunoSEQ multiplex PCR assay. Drawn from immuneACCESS, this table holds only the in-frame rearrangements with V and J called that TCRdb kept. Clones are partly lost; checked studies trace under half to an unresolved V gene and leave the rest unexplained. A total of 320,000 or so clones appear in this sample, roughly 90% of them only once. The top ten constitute over 5% of the sample. The sample's treatment or condition, from its label and the paper: around 19 received Ad26.COV2.S at low or high dose, single or two shots; roughly 5 received placebo; per-sample allocation not given. For vaccine and placebo recipients, repertoires were sequenced using samples collected on day 63 after the first injection.

The sequenced sample was peripheral blood, obtained in a trial of Ad26.COV2.S vaccine versus placebo. The receptors derive from a person aged 18-65 years who received the Ad26.COV2.S COVID-19 vaccine or a placebo.

This clone was recorded once. This CDR3 is also generated by other DNA sequences in the sample. Here the CDR3 DNA reads TGTGCCAGCAGCCAAGTGGGACGGGGCTACGAGCAGTACTTC. Translated, it gives CASSQVGRGYEQYF. V usage is TRBV3-1 (or the pseudogene TRBV3-2) and J usage is TRBJ2-7, with D possibly called TRBD1 or TRBD2 (5 bases each). Germline assignment: CDR1 LGHDT and CDR2 YNNKEL (reference sequence). This CDR3 contains 14 residues. Deletions cut 1 base from V and 3 bases from J, with 10 bases between.

The chain has TRBV15 and TRBJ1-5; no reliable D call. There are 15 residues in the CDR3. Germline values: CDR1 LNHNV, CDR2 YYDKDF (reference sequence). Trimming took off 0 bases at V and 7 bases at J, with 13 bases between the two ends. The CDR3 loop is CATSRDNRAEQPQHF. As DNA, the CDR3 is TGTGCCACCAGCAGAGATAACCGGGCCGAGCAGCCCCAGCATTTT.

The genes are TRBV6-6 and TRBJ2-1; 7 positions match TRBD1. Trimming took 8 bases from V and 6 from J; bases not matched to a gene: 4. The germline V gene has CDR1 MNHNY and CDR2 SVGAGI (reference sequence). The CDR3 has 12 amino acids. CDR3 in DNA: TGTGCCAGCTTCCGGACAGGCAATGAGCAGTTCTTC. Translation: CASFRTGNEQFF.

V is TRBV5-4 and J is TRBJ2-5, with 8 nucleotides matching TRBD1. Germline V gene lookup returns CDR1 SGHNT and CDR2 YYREEE (reference sequence). This CDR3 has 14 residues. The ends lost 4 bases at V and 5 bases at J; junction bases unmatched: 7. The DNA for the CDR3 is TGTGCCAGCAGCCCCGGACAGGGCCGGGAGACCCAGTACTTC. Amino acids: CASSPGQGRETQYF.

The chain employs TRBV2 and TRBJ2-5; D ambiguous. The CDR3 sequence is 14 residues long. The V end was cut by 7 bases, the J end by 4 bases, with 16 bases between. Germline V gene data show CDR1 as SNHLY and CDR2 as FYNNEI. The CDR3 spells CASKAAFLRETQYF. CDR3 sequence (DNA): TGTGCCAGCAAGGCGGCTTTCTTGCGAGAGACCCAGTACTTC.

This clone was detected once. V and J are TRBV4-1 and TRBJ2-2; a possible D gene is TRBD1 (6 bases). Germline CDR1 MGHRA, CDR2 YSYEKL. This CDR3 spans 15 amino acids. V shed 3 bases and J shed 6 bases, with 14 bases lying between them. CDR3 protein: CASSHHRVPAGELFF. CDR3 nucleotides: TGCGCCAGCAGCCATCACAGGGTTCCGGCCGGGGAGCTGTTTTTT.

The gene calls are TRBV5-1 and TRBJ1-1, with D uncertain. The V and J ends lost 5 bases and 4 bases respectively, with 12 bases between them. The CDR3 loop spans 13 amino acids. Germline-derived CDR1 and CDR2 are SGHRS and YFSETQ. The CDR3 here is CASSSRGSTEAFF. DNA for the CDR3: TGCGCCAGCAGTTCGCGGGGATCCACTGAAGCTTTCTTT.